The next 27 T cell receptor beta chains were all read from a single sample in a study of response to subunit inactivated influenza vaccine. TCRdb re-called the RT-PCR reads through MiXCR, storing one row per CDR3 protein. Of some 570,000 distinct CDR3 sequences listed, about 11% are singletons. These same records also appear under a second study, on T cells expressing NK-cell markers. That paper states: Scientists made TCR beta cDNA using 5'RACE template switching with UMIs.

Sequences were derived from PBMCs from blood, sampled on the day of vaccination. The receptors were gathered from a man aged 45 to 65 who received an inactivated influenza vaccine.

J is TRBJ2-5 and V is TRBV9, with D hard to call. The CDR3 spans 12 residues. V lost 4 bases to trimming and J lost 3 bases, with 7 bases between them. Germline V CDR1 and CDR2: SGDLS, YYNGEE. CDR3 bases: TGTGCCAGCAGCATCCGAGAAGAGACCCAGTACTTC. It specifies CASSIREETQYF.

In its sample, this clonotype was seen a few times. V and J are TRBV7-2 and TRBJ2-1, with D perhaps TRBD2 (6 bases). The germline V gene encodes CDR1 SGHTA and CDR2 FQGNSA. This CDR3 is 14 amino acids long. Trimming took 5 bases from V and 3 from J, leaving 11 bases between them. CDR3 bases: TGTGCCAGCAGCGTACTAGCAGGCTACAATGAGCAGTTCTTC. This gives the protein CASSVLAGYNEQFF.

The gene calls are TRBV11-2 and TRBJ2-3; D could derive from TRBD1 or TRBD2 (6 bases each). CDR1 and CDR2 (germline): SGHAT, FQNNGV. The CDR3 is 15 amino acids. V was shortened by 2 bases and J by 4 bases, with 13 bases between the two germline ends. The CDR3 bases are TGTGCCAGCAGCTTACGGGGGCGAGGGGCAGATACGCAGTATTTT. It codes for CASSLRGRGADTQYF.

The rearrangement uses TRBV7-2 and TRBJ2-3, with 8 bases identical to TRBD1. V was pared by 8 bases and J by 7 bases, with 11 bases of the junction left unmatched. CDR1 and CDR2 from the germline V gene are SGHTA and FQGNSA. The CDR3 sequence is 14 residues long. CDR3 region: CASSPGQVKHTQYF. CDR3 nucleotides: TGTGCCAGCTCTCCGGGACAGGTTAAACATACGCAGTATTTT.

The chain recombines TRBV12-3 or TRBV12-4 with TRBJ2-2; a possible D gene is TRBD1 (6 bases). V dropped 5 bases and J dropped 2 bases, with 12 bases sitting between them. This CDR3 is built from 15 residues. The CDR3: CASSHGTPNTGELFF. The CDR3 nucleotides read TGTGCCAGCAGTCACGGGACACCCAACACCGGGGAGCTGTTTTTT.

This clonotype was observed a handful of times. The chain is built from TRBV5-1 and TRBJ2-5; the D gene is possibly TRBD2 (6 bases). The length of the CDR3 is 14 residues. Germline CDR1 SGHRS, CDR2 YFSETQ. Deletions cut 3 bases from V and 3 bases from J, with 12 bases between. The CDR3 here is CASSYRGREETQYF. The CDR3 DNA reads TGCGCCAGCAGCTACCGGGGGAGAGAAGAGACCCAGTACTTC.

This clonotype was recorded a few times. The CDR3 bases are TGCGCCAGCAGCCTAAGCGGGAGGGAGTACAATGAGCAGTTCTTC. This sequence encodes CASSLSGREYNEQFF. The chain is built from TRBV4-3 and TRBJ2-1, with 10 bases identical to TRBD2. The CDR3 is 15 amino acids. CDR1 is LGHNA, CDR2 YSLEER, per germline. J was trimmed by 4 bases and V by 4 bases; bases with no gene match: 4.

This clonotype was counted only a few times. CDR3 in amino acids: CASSLWAGQSNEKLFF. CDR3 DNA: TGTGCCAGCAGTTTATGGGCAGGACAGTCAAATGAAAAACTGTTTTTT. The rearrangement uses TRBV28 and TRBJ1-4; maybe TRBD1 (6 bases). V gave up 0 bases and J gave up 5 bases, with 13 bases separating them. The CDR3 extends over 16 amino acids. Germline V gives CDR1 MDHEN, CDR2 SYDVKM.

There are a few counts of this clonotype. The CDR3 DNA reads TGTGCCAGTAGCCGATATACAGGGGACGTTGGCTACACCTTC. Its protein product is CASSRYTGDVGYTF. The rearrangement joins TRBV19 to TRBJ1-2; TRBD1 matches 7 bases. In germline, CDR1 is LNHDA, CDR2 SQIVND (reference sequence). Losses at the gene ends were 6 bases for V and 7 bases for J; bases not matched to a gene: 11. This CDR3 is built from 14 residues.

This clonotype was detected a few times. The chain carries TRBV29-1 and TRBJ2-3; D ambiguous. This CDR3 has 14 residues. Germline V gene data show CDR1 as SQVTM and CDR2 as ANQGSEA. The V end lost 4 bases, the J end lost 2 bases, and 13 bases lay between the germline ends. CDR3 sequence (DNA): TGCAGCGTTGGGGCAGCTACTTCCACAGATACGCAGTATTTT. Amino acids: CSVGAATSTDTQYF.

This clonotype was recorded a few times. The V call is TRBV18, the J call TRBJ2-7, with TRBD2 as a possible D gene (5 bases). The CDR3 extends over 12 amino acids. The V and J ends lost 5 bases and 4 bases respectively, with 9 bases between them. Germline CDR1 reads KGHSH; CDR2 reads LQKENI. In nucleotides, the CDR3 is TGTGCCAGCTCAGGACTGAATTACGAGCAGTACTTC. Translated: CASSGLNYEQYF. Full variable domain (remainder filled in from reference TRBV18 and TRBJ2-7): NAGVMQNPRHLVRRRGQEARLRCSPMKGHSHVYWYRQLPEEGLKFMVYLQKENIIDESGMPKERFSAEFPKEGPSILRIQQVVRGDSAAYFCASSGLNYEQYFGPGTRLTVT.

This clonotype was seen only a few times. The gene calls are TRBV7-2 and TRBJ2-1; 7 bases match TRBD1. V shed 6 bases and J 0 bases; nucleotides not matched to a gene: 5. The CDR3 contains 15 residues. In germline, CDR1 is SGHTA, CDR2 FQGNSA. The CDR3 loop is CASREPGGSYNEQFF. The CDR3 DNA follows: TGTGCCAGCAGAGAACCAGGGGGCTCCTACAATGAGCAGTTCTTC. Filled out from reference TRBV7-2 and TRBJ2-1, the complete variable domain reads GAGVSQSPSNKVTEKGKDVELRCDPISGHTALYWYRQSLGQGLEFLIYFQGNSAPDKSGLPSDRFSAERTGGSVSTLTIQRTQQEDSAVYLCASREPGGSYNEQFFGPGTRLTVL.

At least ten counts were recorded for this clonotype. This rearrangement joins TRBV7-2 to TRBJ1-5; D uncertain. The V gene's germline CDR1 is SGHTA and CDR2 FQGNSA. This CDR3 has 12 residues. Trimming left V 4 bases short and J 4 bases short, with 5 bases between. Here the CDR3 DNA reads TGTGCCAGCAGCTCGACTAATCAGCCCCAGCATTTT. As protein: CASSSTNQPQHF. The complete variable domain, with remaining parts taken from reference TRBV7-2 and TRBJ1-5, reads GAGVSQSPSNKVTEKGKDVELRCDPISGHTALYWYRQSLGQGLEFLIYFQGNSAPDKSGLPSDRFSAERTGGSVSTLTIQRTQQEDSAVYLCASSSTNQPQHFGDGTRLSIL.

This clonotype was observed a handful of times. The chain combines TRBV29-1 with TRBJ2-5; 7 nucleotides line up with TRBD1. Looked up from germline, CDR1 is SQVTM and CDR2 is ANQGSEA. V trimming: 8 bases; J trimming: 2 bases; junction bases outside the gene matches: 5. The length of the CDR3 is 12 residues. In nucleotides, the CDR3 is TGCAGCTCCGGGACAGCACAAGAGACCCAGTACTTC. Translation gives CSSGTAQETQYF.

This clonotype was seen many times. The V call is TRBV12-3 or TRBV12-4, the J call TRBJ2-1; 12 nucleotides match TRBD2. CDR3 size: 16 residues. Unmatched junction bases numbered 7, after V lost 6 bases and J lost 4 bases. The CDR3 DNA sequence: TGTGCCAGCAGGCCCGGACTAGCGGGGAAATACAATGAGCAGTTCTTC. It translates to CASRPGLAGKYNEQFF.

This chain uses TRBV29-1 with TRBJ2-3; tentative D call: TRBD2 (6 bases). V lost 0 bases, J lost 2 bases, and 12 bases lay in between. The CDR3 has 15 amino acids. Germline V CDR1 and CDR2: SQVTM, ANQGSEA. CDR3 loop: CSVEDERAATDTQYF. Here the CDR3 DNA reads TGCAGCGTTGAAGATGAGCGGGCAGCCACAGATACGCAGTATTTT.

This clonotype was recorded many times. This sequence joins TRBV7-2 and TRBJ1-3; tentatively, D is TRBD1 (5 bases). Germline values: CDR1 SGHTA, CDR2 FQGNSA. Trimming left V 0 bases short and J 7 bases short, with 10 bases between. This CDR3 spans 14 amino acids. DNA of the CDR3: TGTGCCAGCAGCTTAGCGCAGGGTCGTAACACCATATATTTT. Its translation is CASSLAQGRNTIYF.

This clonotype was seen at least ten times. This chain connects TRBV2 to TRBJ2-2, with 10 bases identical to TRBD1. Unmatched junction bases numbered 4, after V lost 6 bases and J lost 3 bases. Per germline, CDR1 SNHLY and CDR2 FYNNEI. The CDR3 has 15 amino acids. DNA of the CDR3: TGTGCCAGCAGACCCGGGACAGGGGACACCGGGGAGCTGTTTTTT. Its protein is CASRPGTGDTGELFF.

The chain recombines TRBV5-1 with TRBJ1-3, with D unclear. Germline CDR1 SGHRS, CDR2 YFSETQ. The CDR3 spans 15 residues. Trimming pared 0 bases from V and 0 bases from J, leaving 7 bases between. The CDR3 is CASSLEVFSGNTIYF. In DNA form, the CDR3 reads TGCGCCAGCAGCTTGGAAGTTTTCTCTGGAAACACCATATATTTT.

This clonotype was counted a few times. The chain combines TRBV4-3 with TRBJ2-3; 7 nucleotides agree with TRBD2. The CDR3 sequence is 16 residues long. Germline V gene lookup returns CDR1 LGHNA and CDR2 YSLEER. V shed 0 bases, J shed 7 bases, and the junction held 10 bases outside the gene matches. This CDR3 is CASSQDRGGSLNTQYF. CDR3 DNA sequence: TGCGCCAGCAGCCAAGATCGTGGCGGGAGTTTGAATACGCAGTATTTT.

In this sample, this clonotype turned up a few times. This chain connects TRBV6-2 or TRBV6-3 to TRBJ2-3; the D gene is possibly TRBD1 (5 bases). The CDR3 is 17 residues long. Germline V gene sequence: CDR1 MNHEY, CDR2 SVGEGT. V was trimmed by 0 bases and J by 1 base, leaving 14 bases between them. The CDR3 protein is CASSYSSRGERTDTQYF. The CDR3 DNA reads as TGTGCCAGCAGTTACTCGAGTAGGGGCGAGCGCACAGATACGCAGTATTTT.

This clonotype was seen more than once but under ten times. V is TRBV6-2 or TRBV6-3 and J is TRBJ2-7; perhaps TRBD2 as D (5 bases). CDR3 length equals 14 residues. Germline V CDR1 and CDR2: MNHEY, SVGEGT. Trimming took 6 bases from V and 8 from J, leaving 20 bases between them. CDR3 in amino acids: CASRYTALGAKQYF. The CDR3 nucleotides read TGTGCCAGCAGATACACGGCTTTGGGAGCCAAGCAGTACTTC.

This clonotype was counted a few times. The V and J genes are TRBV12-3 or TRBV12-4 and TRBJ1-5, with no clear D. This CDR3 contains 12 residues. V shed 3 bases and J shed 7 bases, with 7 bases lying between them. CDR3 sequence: CASSFRPQPQHF. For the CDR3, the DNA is TGTGCCAGCAGTTTCAGGCCCCAGCCCCAGCATTTT.

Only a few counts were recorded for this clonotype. CDR3 nucleotide sequence: TGTGCCAGCGGGAAGGCCAATGAGCAGTTCTTC. Translation gives CASGKANEQFF. V and J are TRBV28 and TRBJ2-1, with no clear D. Per germline, CDR1 MDHEN and CDR2 SYDVKM. V was trimmed by 8 bases and J by 6 bases, leaving 8 bases between them. The CDR3 has 11 amino acids. Complete variable domain (other parts from reference TRBV28 and TRBJ2-1): DVKVTQSSRYLVKRTGEKVFLECVQDMDHENMFWYRQDPGLGLRLIYFSYDVKMKEKGDIPEGYSVSREKKERFSLILESASTNQTSMYLCASGKANEQFFGPGTRLTVL.

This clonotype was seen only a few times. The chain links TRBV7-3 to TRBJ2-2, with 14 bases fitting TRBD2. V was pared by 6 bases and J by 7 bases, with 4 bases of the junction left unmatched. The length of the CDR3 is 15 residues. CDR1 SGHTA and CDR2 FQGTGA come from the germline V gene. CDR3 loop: CASRGLAGGHGELFF. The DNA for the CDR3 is TGTGCCAGCAGAGGACTAGCGGGAGGTCACGGGGAGCTGTTTTTT.

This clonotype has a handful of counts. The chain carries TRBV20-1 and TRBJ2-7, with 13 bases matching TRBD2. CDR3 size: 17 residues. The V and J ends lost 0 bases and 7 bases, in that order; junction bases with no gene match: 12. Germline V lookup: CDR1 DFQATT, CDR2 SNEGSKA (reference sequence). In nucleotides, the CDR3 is TGCAGTGCTAGAGATCCTGCCGGGACTAGCGGGATTGGGGAGCAGTACTTC. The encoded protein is CSARDPAGTSGIGEQYF.

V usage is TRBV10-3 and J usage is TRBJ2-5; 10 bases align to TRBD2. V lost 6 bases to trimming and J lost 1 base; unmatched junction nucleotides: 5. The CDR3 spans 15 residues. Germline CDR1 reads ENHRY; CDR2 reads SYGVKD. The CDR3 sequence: CAIRSGGEIQETQYF. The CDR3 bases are TGTGCCATCAGGAGCGGGGGGGAAATCCAAGAGACCCAGTACTTC.